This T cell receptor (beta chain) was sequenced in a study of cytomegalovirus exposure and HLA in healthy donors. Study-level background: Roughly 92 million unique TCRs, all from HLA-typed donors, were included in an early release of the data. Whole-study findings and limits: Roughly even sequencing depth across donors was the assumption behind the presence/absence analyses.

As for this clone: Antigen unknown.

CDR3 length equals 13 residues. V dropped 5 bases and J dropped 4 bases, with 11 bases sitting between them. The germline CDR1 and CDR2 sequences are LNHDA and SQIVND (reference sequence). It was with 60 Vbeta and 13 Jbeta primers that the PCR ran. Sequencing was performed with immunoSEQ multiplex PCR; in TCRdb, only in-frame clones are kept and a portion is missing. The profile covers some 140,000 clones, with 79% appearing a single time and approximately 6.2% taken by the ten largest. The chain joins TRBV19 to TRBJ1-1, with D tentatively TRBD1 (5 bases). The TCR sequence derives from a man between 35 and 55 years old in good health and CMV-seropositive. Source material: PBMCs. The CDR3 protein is CASSVRVGTEAFF. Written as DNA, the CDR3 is TGTGCCAGTAGTGTCAGGGTGGGCACTGAAGCTTTCTTT.